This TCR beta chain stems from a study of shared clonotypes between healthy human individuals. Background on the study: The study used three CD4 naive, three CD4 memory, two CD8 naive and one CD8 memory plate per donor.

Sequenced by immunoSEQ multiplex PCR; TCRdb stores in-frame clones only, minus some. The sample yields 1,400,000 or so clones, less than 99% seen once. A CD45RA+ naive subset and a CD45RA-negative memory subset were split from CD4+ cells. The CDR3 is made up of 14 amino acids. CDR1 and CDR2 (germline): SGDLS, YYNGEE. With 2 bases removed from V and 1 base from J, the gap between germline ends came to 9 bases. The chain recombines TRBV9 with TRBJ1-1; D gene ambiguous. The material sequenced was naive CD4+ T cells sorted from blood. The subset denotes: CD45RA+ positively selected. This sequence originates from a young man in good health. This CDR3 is CASSVLQTNTEAFF. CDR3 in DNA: TGTGCCAGCAGCGTTTTACAGACGAACACTGAAGCTTTCTTT.